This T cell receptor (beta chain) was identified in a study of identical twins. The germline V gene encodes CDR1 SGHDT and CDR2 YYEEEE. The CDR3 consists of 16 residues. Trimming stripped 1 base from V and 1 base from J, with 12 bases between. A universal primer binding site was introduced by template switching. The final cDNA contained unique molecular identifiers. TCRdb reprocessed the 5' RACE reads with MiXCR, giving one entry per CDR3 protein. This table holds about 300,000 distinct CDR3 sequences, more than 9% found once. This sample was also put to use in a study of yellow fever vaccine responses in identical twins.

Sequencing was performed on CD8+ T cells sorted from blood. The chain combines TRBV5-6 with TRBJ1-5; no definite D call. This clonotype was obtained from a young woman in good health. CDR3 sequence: CASSLFFHNSNQPQHF. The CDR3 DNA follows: TGTGCCAGCAGCTTGTTTTTTCACAACAGCAATCAGCCCCAGCATTTT.